This T cell receptor beta chain was profiled in a study of blood T cell repertoires in COVID-19. Study context: The study drew acute and convalescent COVID-19 samples from the United States, Italy and Spain. The cDNA or gDNA used as material had been derived from T cells, B-cell-depleted T cells, or PBMCs.

Original analysis: From reference gene primer amplification, estimates of nucleated cell counts were derived. Sequencing used immunoSEQ multiplex PCR; TCRdb keeps in-frame clones, though not all of them. The DNA gave D and trimming, while V, J and clone size come from that table. The sample has approximately 140,000 clones; around 87% are singletons. The germline CDR1 and CDR2 sequences are LGHDT and YNNKEL (reference sequence). The CDR3 runs to 18 residues. V was clipped by 6 bases and J by 0 bases; unmatched bases: 8. The chain carries TRBV3-1 (or the pseudogene TRBV3-2) and TRBJ2-3; 14 nucleotides agree with TRBD2. Sequencing input: peripheral blood. The receptor comes from an elderly man with acute or convalescent COVID-19. The CDR3 spells CASRGLAGVPSSTDTQYF. The CDR3 DNA is TGTGCCAGCAGGGGACTAGCGGGGGTGCCCTCTAGCACAGATACGCAGTATTTT.